Presented here are 27 T cell receptor beta chains from one specimen sequenced in a study of blood T cell repertoires in COVID-19. The assay was immunoSEQ multiplex PCR, and TCRdb's table has in-frame clones only and misses some. The table shows some 240,000 clones, with about 87% occurring only once. What was sequenced was peripheral blood. The receptors were sampled from a woman aged 70-85 years with COVID-19, enrolled during active disease.

The V call is TRBV9, the J call TRBJ2-3; possibly TRBD2 for D (5 bases). Per the germline V gene, CDR1 is SGDLS and CDR2 is YYNGEE. Trimming stripped 0 bases from V and 1 base from J, with 12 bases between. This CDR3 comprises 16 residues. CDR3 DNA sequence: TGTGCCAGCAGCGTAGGGGTGGGAGAGCGCACAGATACGCAGTATTTT. Translating it yields CASSVGVGERTDTQYF.

The chain combines TRBV24-1 with TRBJ1-4; 8 positions agree with TRBD1. CDR3 length: 16 amino acids. From germline, CDR1 is KGHDR and CDR2 SFDVKD. J was trimmed by 7 bases and V by 4 bases; bases with no gene match: 10. The chain's CDR3 is CATSDTTGQGSEKLFF. CDR3 sequence (DNA): TGTGCCACCAGTGACACCACCGGACAGGGATCTGAAAAACTGTTTTTT.

V is TRBV5-1 and J is TRBJ2-7; tentative D call: TRBD2 (6 bases). Trimming took 2 bases from V and 1 from J, leaving 13 bases between them. The length of the CDR3 is 15 residues. Germline CDR1 and CDR2: SGHRS and YFSETQ. In nucleotides, the CDR3 is TGCGCCAGCAGCTTTGACCCGGGGGATTCCTACGAGCAGTACTTC. Translated: CASSFDPGDSYEQYF.

V is TRBV7-2 and J is TRBJ2-3; TRBD2 matches 7 bases. V gave up 5 bases and J gave up 2 bases; unmatched junction bases: 13. This CDR3 spans 17 amino acids. Looked up from germline, CDR1 is SGHTA and CDR2 is FQGNSA. Here the CDR3 DNA reads TGTGCCAGCAGCCCCAACTGGGAGGGTTCTTACACAGATACGCAGTATTTT. As protein: CASSPNWEGSYTDTQYF.

The V and J genes are TRBV6-5 and TRBJ2-7; 11 bases align to TRBD2. V lost 5 bases and J lost 5; bases outside the gene matches: 5. CDR3 size: 14 residues. Per the germline V gene, CDR1 is MNHEY and CDR2 is SVGAGI. The CDR3 nucleotides are TGTGCCAGCAGTCGTAGCGGGAGGGCCCACGAGCAGTACTTC. It codes for CASSRSGRAHEQYF.

This rearrangement joins TRBV19 to TRBJ1-3; D possibly corresponds to TRBD1 (6 bases). CDR1 is LNHDA and CDR2 is SQIVND in the germline V gene (reference sequence). V gave up 6 bases and J gave up 0 bases, with 21 bases separating them. The CDR3 covers 18 residues. The CDR3 DNA reads TGTGCCAGTAGCCCGAGGGGGGGTGTTCCCGACTCTGGAAACACCATATATTTT. Translated, it gives CASSPRGGVPDSGNTIYF. Drawing the rest from reference TRBV19 and TRBJ1-3, the complete variable domain is DGGITQSPKYLFRKEGQNVTLSCEQNLNHDAMYWYRQDPGQGLRLIYYSQIVNDFQKGDIAEGYSVSREKKESFPLTVTSAQKNPTAFYLCASSPRGGVPDSGNTIYFGEGSWLTVV.

Concerning this clone itself: This CDR3 is also generated by other DNA sequences in the sample. This chain joins TRBV30 and TRBJ2-7; 7 nucleotides match TRBD1. Trimming removed 0 bases from V and 3 bases from J; junction bases left unmatched: 2. Germline-derived CDR1 and CDR2 are GTSNPN and SVGIG (reference sequence). The CDR3 sequence is 13 residues long. The CDR3, as DNA: TGTGCCTGGAGTGTGACAGGGATCTACGAGCAGTACTTC. Translating it yields CAWSVTGIYEQYF.

The chain uses TRBV28 and TRBJ2-2; no clear D. Germline loops: CDR1 MDHEN, CDR2 SYDVKM. V was clipped by 1 base and J by 1 base, with 10 bases between them. CDR3 length: 16 amino acids. In DNA form, the CDR3 reads TGTGCCAGCAGTTTATTGGTGTCAGGGAACACCGGGGAGCTGTTTTTT. Protein product: CASSLLVSGNTGELFF.

V is TRBV25-1 and J is TRBJ1-2, with D possibly TRBD1 on 5 matching bases. Trimming shortened V by 7 bases and J by 8 bases, and 14 bases separated the two germline ends. The length of the CDR3 is 12 residues. CDR1 and CDR2 from the germline V gene are MGHDK and SYGVNS. The CDR3 coding sequence is TGTGCCAGCAATGGAAACAGGTTCGGCTACACCTTC. It encodes CASNGNRFGYTF.

The V gene is TRBV11-3, the J gene TRBJ2-3; 15 nucleotides line up with TRBD2. The V segment lost 5 bases and the J segment 2 bases; nucleotides outside the gene matches: 5. CDR1 and CDR2 from the germline V gene are SGHNT and YENEEA. This CDR3 has 17 residues. In nucleotides, the CDR3 is TGTGCCAGCAGCCCAGGACTAGCGGGAGGGGTCACAGATACGCAGTATTTT. This codes for CASSPGLAGGVTDTQYF.

This clone is a singleton in its sample. The V and J genes are TRBV7-8 and TRBJ2-1; 7 bases are shared with TRBD2. Germline V lookup: CDR1 SGHVS, CDR2 FQNEAQ. With 6 bases clipped from V and 3 bases from J, the junction kept 5 bases outside the gene matches. CDR3 length: 14 amino acids. CDR3 nucleotide sequence: TGTGCCAGCAGAACTGAGCGGGACTACAATGAGCAGTTCTTC. As protein: CASRTERDYNEQFF.

This clone has just one count. The J gene is TRBJ2-6, the V gene TRBV2, with D tentatively TRBD2 (6 bases). The length of the CDR3 is 14 residues. V was cut by 9 bases and J by 0 bases, with 9 bases left in between. In germline, CDR1 is SNHLY, CDR2 FYNNEI. The CDR3 DNA sequence: TGTGCCAGTAAGGAGGGCTCTGGGGCCAACGTCCTGACTTTC. Its translation is CASKEGSGANVLTF.

This chain links TRBV30 with TRBJ2-7, with 8 bases lining up with TRBD1. J gave up 2 bases and V 1 base, and 1 base lay outside the gene matches. CDR3 length equals 13 residues. Per germline, CDR1 GTSNPN and CDR2 SVGIG (reference sequence). The CDR3 sequence: CAWSGQGTYEQYF. The CDR3 coding sequence is TGTGCCTGGAGTGGACAGGGGACCTACGAGCAGTACTTC.

The rearrangement links TRBV6-4 to TRBJ2-7; 9 positions match TRBD2. Germline V CDR1 and CDR2: MRHNA, SNTAGT. This CDR3 region has 15 residues. V trimming: 2 bases; J trimming: 3 bases; junction bases outside the gene matches: 5. CDR3 region: CASSDRLAGYYEQYF. The CDR3 region has the DNA TGTGCCAGCAGTGACAGGCTAGCGGGGTACTACGAGCAGTACTTC.

The V and J genes are TRBV6-2 or TRBV6-3 and TRBJ2-6; D is possibly TRBD1 (6 bases). V dropped 5 bases and J dropped 4 bases, with 12 bases sitting between them. Germline loops: CDR1 MNHEY, CDR2 SVGEGT. The CDR3 length is 15 residues. Here the CDR3 DNA reads TGTGCCAGCAGTATACAGGGAGAAGGGGCCAACGTCCTGACTTTC. Its protein product is CASSIQGEGANVLTF.

This clone was counted once. The V call is TRBV3-1 (or the pseudogene TRBV3-2), the J call TRBJ2-1; 8 bases align to TRBD2. Trimming cost V 2 bases and J 9 bases; bases outside gene matches: 9. The CDR3 extends over 15 amino acids. The germline V gene encodes CDR1 LGHDT and CDR2 YNNKEL (reference sequence). The CDR3 nucleotides read TGTGCCAGCAGCCAACTAACGGGAGGGCCTAGTGAGCAGTTCTTC. Protein: CASSQLTGGPSEQFF.

The chain is built from TRBV12-3 or TRBV12-4 and TRBJ1-1; no clear D gene. There are 12 residues in the CDR3. Trimming cost V 3 bases and J 5 bases, with 7 bases left between them. Here the CDR3 reads CASSLLETEAFF. The CDR3 coding sequence is TGTGCCAGCAGTTTGCTAGAAACTGAAGCTTTCTTT.

The chain uses TRBV6-1 and TRBJ1-1; possible D gene TRBD1, 5 bases. The CDR3 has 16 residues. Per germline, CDR1 MNHNS and CDR2 SASEGT. V was trimmed by 2 bases and J by 4 bases, leaving 17 bases between them. In nucleotides, the CDR3 is TGTGCCAGCAGTGAATACATGGGGGGAAGGGGCACTGAAGCTTTCTTT. Translated, it gives CASSEYMGGRGTEAFF.

This chain connects TRBV24-1 to TRBJ1-4; 7 bases fit TRBD1. Germline CDR1 is KGHDR and CDR2 is SFDVKD. Germline trimming cut 5 bases from V and 6 bases from J; bases unmatched to any gene: 8. The CDR3 length is 15 residues. The CDR3 spells CATSAGGEIDEKLFF. Here the CDR3 DNA reads TGTGCCACCAGTGCAGGGGGAGAGATTGATGAAAAACTGTTTTTT.

The chain joins TRBV15 to TRBJ2-7; possible D gene TRBD1, 6 bases. The CDR3 is 16 residues long. Trimming took 2 bases from V and 0 from J, leaving 14 bases between them. Germline V CDR1 and CDR2: LNHNV, YYDKDF (reference sequence). CDR3 amino acids: CATSRPTGKSSYEQYF. CDR3 DNA: TGTGCCACCAGCAGACCCACAGGGAAAAGCTCCTACGAGCAGTACTTC. Variable domain in full (rest from reference TRBV15 and TRBJ2-7): DAMVIQNPRYQVTQFGKPVTLSCSQTLNHNVMYWYQQKSSQAPKLLFHYYDKDFNNEADTPDNFQSRRPNTSFCFLDIRSPGLGDTAMYLCATSRPTGKSSYEQYFGPGTRLTVT.

This chain connects TRBV12-3 or TRBV12-4 to TRBJ1-1; no definite D call. The CDR3 is made up of 13 amino acids. V was trimmed by 6 bases and J by 0 bases, leaving 8 bases between them. CDR3 protein: CASRAGMNTEAFF. DNA of the CDR3: TGTGCCAGCAGAGCCGGGATGAACACTGAAGCTTTCTTT.

J is TRBJ2-7 and V is TRBV5-6, with 11 bases lining up with TRBD2. Losses at the gene ends were 4 bases for V and 1 base for J; bases not matched to a gene: 7. Germline V gives CDR1 SGHDT, CDR2 YYEEEE. The CDR3 loop spans 16 amino acids. This CDR3 is CASSPGLAAESYEQYF. The CDR3 nucleotides are TGTGCCAGCAGCCCGGGACTAGCGGCCGAGTCCTACGAGCAGTACTTC. Full variable domain (rest looked up from reference TRBV5-6 and TRBJ2-7): DAGVTQSPTHLIKTRGQQVTLRCSPKSGHDTVSWYQQALGQGPQFIFQYYEEEERQRGNFPDRFSGHQFPNYSSELNVNALLLGDSALYLCASSPGLAAESYEQYFGPGTRLTVT.

This chain links TRBV5-6 with TRBJ1-2, with TRBD1 matching 8 bases. The V and J ends lost 2 bases and 4 bases, in that order; junction bases with no gene match: 7. In germline, CDR1 is SGHDT, CDR2 YYEEEE. This CDR3 comprises 15 residues. DNA of the CDR3: TGTGCCAGCAGCTTCAGGGGGCGCGTCGGCTATGGCTACACCTTC. Translating gives CASSFRGRVGYGYTF.

The rearrangement uses TRBV4-1 and TRBJ1-2; tentative D call: TRBD1 (5 bases). Per germline, CDR1 MGHRA and CDR2 YSYEKL. The CDR3 is 13 residues long. V was clipped by 8 bases and J by 7 bases, with 17 bases between them. CDR3 loop: CASRGNPGAGYTF. CDR3 nucleotides: TGCGCCAGCCGGGGGAATCCCGGAGCTGGCTACACCTTC.

V is TRBV6-2 or TRBV6-3 and J is TRBJ1-1; 7 bases match TRBD1. Germline assignment: CDR1 MNHEY and CDR2 SVGEGT. V trimming: 4 bases; J trimming: 4 bases; junction bases outside the gene matches: 9. The CDR3 extends over 15 amino acids. Here the CDR3 reads CASSWVRGILTEAFF. CDR3 sequence (DNA): TGTGCCAGCAGTTGGGTCAGGGGGATTCTCACTGAAGCTTTCTTT.

The chain combines TRBV5-1 with TRBJ1-1; D is uncertain. Deletions cut 6 bases from V and 1 base from J, with 7 bases between. Germline-derived CDR1 and CDR2 are SGHRS and YFSETQ. The CDR3 spans 12 residues. CDR3 amino acids: CASIAENTEAFF. CDR3 nucleotide sequence: TGCGCCAGCATTGCAGAGAACACTGAAGCTTTCTTT. The full variable domain, its missing parts supplied by reference TRBV5-1 and TRBJ1-1, is KAGVTQTPRYLIKTRGQQVTLSCSPISGHRSVSWYQQTPGQGLQFLFEYFSETQRNKGNFPGRFSGRQFSNSRSEMNVSTLELGDSALYLCASIAENTEAFFGQGTRLTVV.

This chain connects TRBV27 to TRBJ2-7, with D maybe TRBD2 (5 bases). V lost 3 bases and J 0 bases, leaving 12 bases between the germline ends. CDR3 length equals 15 residues. In germline, CDR1 is MNHEY, CDR2 SMNVEV (reference sequence). CDR3 bases: TGTGCCAGCAGTTTTGGGCGGAGGTTCTCCTACGAGCAGTACTTC. Translating gives CASSFGRRFSYEQYF.